The rows below give T cell receptor beta chains drawn from one sample of a study of shared clonotypes between healthy human individuals. Measured with immunoSEQ multiplex PCR; TCRdb has only the in-frame clones, and not every one. Of 2 million or so clones listed, approximately 94% were seen once; the top ten hold 0.85% to 1.2%. The source material was naive CD8+ T cells sorted from blood. The receptors stem from a man younger than 30 in good health. The CDR3 runs from the conserved cysteine through the conserved F or W. Fields, in order: D gene, clone size, CDR3 length, V gene, J gene, CDR3 DNA, CDR3 protein. A D gene is named only where the DNA matches it firmly. The listing skips clone size in some rows; elsewhere it reads once, few, many or a size class.

.	.	14	TRBV5-6	TRBJ2-7	TGTGCCAGCAAAAGAGAGGGGGTTGGTGGCGAGCAGTACTTC	CASKREGVGGEQYF
.	.	13	TRBV15	TRBJ2-1	TGTGCCACCAGCAGAGTTCGCAGCCAACAGCAGTTCTTC	CATSRVRSQQQFF
.	.	12	TRBV11-2	TRBJ2-7	TGTGCCAGCAGCCAAGACTTCTACGAGCAGTACTTC	CASSQDFYEQYF
.	.	16	TRBV5-4	TRBJ2-2	TGTGCCAGCAACCTGCTGTCGGGCCCTAACACCGGGGAGCTGTTTTTT	CASNLLSGPNTGELFF
.	.	17	TRBV27	TRBJ2-1	TGTGCCAGCAGTTTTTCCCCTGACAGGCCCTCCTACAATGAGCAGTTCTTC	CASSFSPDRPSYNEQFF
TRBD1	.	17	TRBV28	TRBJ1-6	TGTGCCAGCAGTTACCCGGGACAGGGGTCCTATAATTCACCCCTCCACTTT	CASSYPGQGSYNSPLHF
.	.	17	TRBV21-1	TRBJ1-2	TGTGCCAGCAGCACCCAATTGGGGAAGGAGGCTAACTATGGCTACACCTTC	CASSTQLGKEANYGYTF
.	.	15	TRBV21-1	TRBJ2-7	TGTGCCAGCAGCCCGGCAGGACAGGGGGCCCTCGAGCAGTACTTC	CASSPAGQGALEQYF
TRBD1	.	14	TRBV25-1	TRBJ2-7	TGTGCCAGTAGGAGAACAGGGGACGGATACGAGCAGTACTTC	CASRRTGDGYEQYF
.	once	15	TRBV6-5	TRBJ2-7	TGTGCCAGCAGTTACTCGGGGACTGGCTCCTACGAGCAGTACTTC	CASSYSGTGSYEQYF
TRBD1	.	15	TRBV6-5	TRBJ2-3	TGTGCCAGCAGTTACGACGTAGGGGGCACCGATACGCAGTATTTT	CASSYDVGGTDTQYF
.	.	14	TRBV5-8	TRBJ1-2	TGTGCCAGCAGCTTGTCTTCAGGGTTCTATGGCTACACCTTC	CASSLSSGFYGYTF
.	once	12	TRBV30	TRBJ2-1	TGTGCCTGGAGTGTACAATGGAACGAGCAGTTCTTC	CAWSVQWNEQFF
.	.	14	TRBV4-2	TRBJ2-7	TGTGCCAGCAGCTACCGGGACGAGACCTACGAGCAGTACTTC	CASSYRDETYEQYF
TRBD1	.	14	TRBV2	TRBJ1-1	TGTGCCAGCAGTGGGCAGGACAGGGTGCCTGAAGCTTTCTTT	CASSGQDRVPEAFF
.	.	12	TRBV27	TRBJ1-1	TGTGCCAGCAGTCCAGGGCACACTGAAGCTTTCTTT	CASSPGHTEAFF
TRBD2	few	14	TRBV18	TRBJ2-3	TGTGCCAGCTCGTTTACTAGCGTAGGAGATACGCAGTATTTT	CASSFTSVGDTQYF
.	.	18	TRBV4-1	TRBJ1-6	TGCGCCAGCAGCCAAGCTCCACCGCCGAGCTCCTATAATTCACCCCTCCACTTT	CASSQAPPPSSYNSPLHF
TRBD2	once	15	TRBV7-9	TRBJ2-1	TGTGCCAGCAGCTCGGCAACTAGCGGCTACAATGAGCAGTTCTTC	CASSSATSGYNEQFF
.	once	23	TRBV30	TRBJ2-5	TGTGCCTGGAGTCCAACATCCGACCGACAGGGGGCCAGACTAGCGGGGCGCGGAGAGACCCAGTACTTC	CAWSPTSDRQGARLAGRGETQYF
.	.	13	TRBV7-6	TRBJ1-1	TGTGCCAGCAGCCCGGCCGGGTCCACTGAAGCTTTCTTT	CASSPAGSTEAFF
.	.	16	TRBV15	TRBJ1-4	TGTGCCACCAGCGGGAGTACTCTCTGGGAAGAGGAAAAACTGTTTTTT	CATSGSTLWEEEKLFF
TRBD1	.	16	TRBV2	TRBJ2-3	TGTGCCAGCAGTGATGCTTGGGACAGAGGCTCGGATACGCAGTATTTT	CASSDAWDRGSDTQYF
.	.	13	TRBV5-1	TRBJ2-1	TGCGCCAGCAGCTTGGCACCCGACAATGAGCAGTTCTTC	CASSLAPDNEQFF
TRBD2	.	19	TRBV30	TRBJ2-2	TGTGCCTGGAGTCAAAACCCGACCTACAGCGGGACGGAACCCGGGGAGCTGTTTTTT	CAWSQNPTYSGTEPGELFF
TRBD2	.	18	TRBV5-1	TRBJ2-5	TGCGCCAGCAGCTTGACCGGGACTAGCGGGAGGGCCGAAAAGACCCAGTACTTC	CASSLTGTSGRAEKTQYF